This T cell receptor beta chain is drawn from a study of cytomegalovirus exposure and HLA in healthy donors. Trimming cost V 4 bases and J 8 bases; bases outside gene matches: 9. The germline V gene has CDR1 SGDLS and CDR2 YYNGEE. The CDR3 is made up of 15 amino acids. The study ran its PCR with 60 Vbeta and 13 Jbeta primers. Generated by immunoSEQ multiplex PCR, the TCRdb table keeps only in-frame clones and is missing some. The sample has roughly 200,000 clones; around 85% are singletons. Sequenced sample: PBMCs. The chain combines TRBV9 with TRBJ2-1; 10 positions agree with TRBD1. The TCR comes from a woman aged 45-60 years in good health and CMV-seronegative. The CDR3 DNA reads TGTGCCAGCAGCTATAGGGGGGACAGGGGTGATGAGCAGTTCTTC. Its protein product is CASSYRGDRGDEQFF.